The text below deals with one TCR beta chain. The data originate from a study of blood T cell repertoires in COVID-19. In the study overall: From the United States, Italy and Spain came samples of acute and convalescent COVID-19. From T cells, B-cell-depleted T cells, or PBMCs came the material, which was cDNA or gDNA.

Original processing notes: How many nucleated cells were present was estimated from reference gene primer amplification. Produced via immunoSEQ multiplex PCR; TCRdb's table is partial and in-frame only. V and J calls and clone size are those listed in that table; D and trimming were worked out from the DNA. The data contain 30,000 to 45,000 clones, approximately 80% of them singletons. Germline values: CDR1 MNHEY, CDR2 SVGAGI. This CDR3 spans 14 amino acids. V was clipped by 5 bases and J by 10 bases; unmatched bases: 8. The sample taken for sequencing was peripheral blood. This clonotype was obtained from a man aged 55 to 69 with active COVID-19. This chain uses TRBV6-5 with TRBJ1-6; 7 nucleotides match TRBD1. The DNA of the CDR3 is TGTGCCAGCAGTAATCGACAGGGTACCTCACCCCTCCACTTT. It codes for CASSNRQGTSPLHF.